This T cell receptor (beta chain) was captured in a study of T cells in Graves' hyperthyroidism and ophthalmopathy. Regarding the study as a whole: Also found in blood were most expanded thyroid clonotypes above 0.001.

The CDR3 has 22 amino acids. CDR1 ENHRY and CDR2 SYGVKD come from the germline V gene. Trimming removed 0 bases from V and 0 bases from J, with 29 bases in between. Amplified regions were TCR beta CDR3 sequences from RNA transcripts. The primer set for the first-round RT-PCR of the TCR CDR3 was HTBI. In TCRdb, the multiplex PCR reads were re-called with MiXCR into one record per CDR3 protein. The sample includes 650,000 to 800,000 distinct CDR3 sequences, about 45% of them seen just once. On this clonotype itself: Its antigen remains unidentified.

The clonotype was recovered from an adult man with Graves' disease, either hyperthyroidism or ophthalmopathy (not recorded which). Sequences were obtained from peripheral blood or thyroid tissue (not recorded which). The chain has TRBV10-3 and TRBJ2-5; D unclear. This CDR3 is CAISESKLDQNSTGWYQETQYF. The CDR3 DNA reads TGTGCCATCAGTGAGTCGAAATTGGACCAGAATTCGACGGGCTGGTACCAAGAGACCCAGTACTTC.